This TCR beta chain was sequenced during a study of blood T cell repertoires in COVID-19. Study-level information: Italy, Spain and the United States were the sources of the convalescent and acute COVID-19 samples. From T cells, B-cell-depleted T cells, or PBMCs came the material, which was cDNA or gDNA.

Trimming cost V 2 bases and J 2 bases, with 10 bases left between them. CDR3 length equals 14 residues. In germline, CDR1 is SGHTA, CDR2 FQGNSA. In the original workflow: Quantification of nucleated cells was approximated via reference gene primer amplification. Method: immunoSEQ multiplex PCR; TCRdb's copy keeps in-frame clones and lacks some. D and trimming were read from the DNA, whereas the V and J calls and clone size are those reported in that table. This sample has under 200,000 clones, with 86% found just once. Sequences were obtained from peripheral blood. This sequence joins TRBV7-2 and TRBJ2-7; D is perhaps TRBD1 (5 bases). The source of this sequence is a woman aged 70-85 years with acute or convalescent COVID-19. The CDR3 DNA is TGTGCCAGCAGCTTACGACAGACAACCTACGAGCAGTACTTC. Translated: CASSLRQTTYEQYF.